The clone carrying this T cell receptor beta chain was counted many times. Antigen: not known. The data are from a study of T cells in Graves' hyperthyroidism and ophthalmopathy. Study observations and caveats: Ophthalmopathy was separated from stable hyperthyroidism by a 13 V-J model. Within blood appeared most thyroid clonotypes that had expanded above 0.001.

Amplification targeted TCR beta CDR3 regions from RNA transcripts. The HTBI primer set drove a first-round RT-PCR of the TCR CDR3. TCRdb re-derived calls from the multiplex PCR reads in MiXCR, one entry per CDR3 protein. Of under 400,000 distinct CDR3 sequences listed, 11% to 15% are singletons. V was clipped by 3 bases and J by 3 bases, with 11 bases between them. Per the germline V gene, CDR1 is KGHSH and CDR2 is LQKENI. This CDR3 spans 14 amino acids. Hyperthyroidism had been newly diagnosed in patients aged 18 to 65, and its duration was under 2 months. This clonotype was sampled from an older woman with Graves' hyperthyroidism. Sequenced sample: blood. The chain couples TRBV18 to TRBJ1-2; D might be TRBD1 (6 bases). The CDR3 reads CASSPEGGDYGYTF. The DNA for the CDR3 is TGTGCCAGCTCACCGGAGGGGGGGGACTATGGCTACACCTTC.